Listed below are T cell receptor beta chains from one sample, sequenced in a study of blood T cell repertoires in COVID-19. Sequenced by immunoSEQ multiplex PCR; TCRdb stores in-frame clones only, minus some. The sample holds 190,000 or so clones, around 87% seen once. Input material: peripheral blood. These receptors originate from a man aged 35-49 years with active or convalescent COVID-19. Both conserved end residues are trimmed from each CDR3.

J gene: TRBJ2-2
V gene: TRBV7-9
CDR3 protein: ASSFSGGTANTGELF

J gene: TRBJ1-1
V gene: TRBV11-2
CDR3 protein: ASSRGLTEAF

J gene: TRBJ1-1
V gene: TRBV5-1
CDR3 protein: ASSLMGRGAMNTEAF

J gene: TRBJ2-3
V gene: TRBV2
CDR3 protein: ASNRQTGITDTQY

J gene: TRBJ2-1
V gene: TRBV7-2
CDR3 protein: ASRRLAGGYNEQF

J gene: TRBJ2-1
V gene: TRBV2
CDR3 protein: ASNLEDRLRDEQF

J gene: TRBJ2-1
V gene: TRBV19
CDR3 protein: ASSIQGTSNEQF

J gene: TRBJ2-5
V gene: TRBV5-1
CDR3 protein: ASSSDPGLSAGTQY

J gene: TRBJ2-1
V gene: TRBV6-1
CDR3 protein: ASSEQRGSYNEQF

J gene: TRBJ2-3
V gene: TRBV4-2
CDR3 protein: ASSPGTSESDTQY

J gene: TRBJ2-5
V gene: TRBV5-4
CDR3 protein: ASSSRGTAYQETQY

J gene: TRBJ2-3
V gene: TRBV7-8
CDR3 protein: ASSFGLADSTDTQY

J gene: TRBJ1-3
V gene: TRBV27
CDR3 protein: ASSLSVGSGNTIY

J gene: TRBJ1-4
V gene: TRBV4-1
CDR3 protein: ASSPRAGGNEKLF

J gene: TRBJ1-2
V gene: TRBV7-9
CDR3 protein: ASSSQGGGYT

J gene: TRBJ2-2
V gene: TRBV11-3
CDR3 protein: ASRERGLNTGELF

J gene: TRBJ1-3
V gene: TRBV4-2
CDR3 protein: ASSQETGRLGNTIY

J gene: TRBJ1-1
V gene: TRBV19
CDR3 protein: ASIRAGSNTEAF

J gene: TRBJ1-1
V gene: TRBV5-1
CDR3 protein: ASSSMTGPIDGEAF

J gene: TRBJ1-4
V gene: TRBV28
CDR3 protein: ASKKSWGGGEKLF

J gene: TRBJ2-7
V gene: TRBV28
CDR3 protein: ASSTGQGYEQY

J gene: TRBJ2-3
V gene: TRBV5-1
CDR3 protein: ASSLTRLGREDTQY

J gene: TRBJ1-6
V gene: TRBV5-4
CDR3 protein: ASSLGGLSSYNSPLH

J gene: TRBJ1-6
V gene: TRBV28
CDR3 protein: ASGRGFNSPLH

J gene: TRBJ2-2
V gene: TRBV18
CDR3 protein: ASSPGGFGELF

J gene: TRBJ2-2
V gene: TRBV6-6
CDR3 protein: ASGQKNTGELF

J gene: TRBJ2-1
V gene: TRBV3-1/TRBV3-2
CDR3 protein: ASSQDKTGPSSYNEQF

J gene: TRBJ2-5
V gene: TRBV28
CDR3 protein: ASRPTTGFEETQY

J gene: TRBJ1-2
V gene: TRBV29-1
CDR3 protein: SVHRDGYT

J gene: TRBJ1-6
V gene: TRBV2
CDR3 protein: ASSASQVTPDSYNSPLH

J gene: TRBJ2-1
V gene: TRBV5-6
CDR3 protein: ASSPIVRGFYEQF

J gene: TRBJ1-6
V gene: TRBV4-3
CDR3 protein: ASSQTEGVNSPLH

J gene: TRBJ2-7
V gene: TRBV18
CDR3 protein: ASSMGAPWLSYEQY

J gene: TRBJ2-3
V gene: TRBV13
CDR3 protein: ASSARLAGSLSDTQY

J gene: TRBJ2-1
V gene: TRBV9
CDR3 protein: ASGPSGPLSYNEQF

J gene: TRBJ2-5
V gene: TRBV28
CDR3 protein: ASTLPAGGVETQY

J gene: TRBJ2-7
V gene: TRBV6-5
CDR3 protein: ASSYSTGIRHEQY

J gene: TRBJ2-7
V gene: TRBV7-2
CDR3 protein: ASIVSGTGFYEQY

J gene: TRBJ2-1
V gene: TRBV7-9
CDR3 protein: ASSFLAESSYNEQF

J gene: TRBJ2-3
V gene: TRBV19
CDR3 protein: ASSIGQGSTDTQY

J gene: TRBJ1-1
V gene: TRBV28
CDR3 protein: ASSPRTARSTEAF

J gene: TRBJ2-7
V gene: TRBV6-2/TRBV6-3
CDR3 protein: ASSYSLGAGLYYEQY

J gene: TRBJ1-6
V gene: TRBV3-1/TRBV3-2
CDR3 protein: ASSQDSSPYNSPLH

J gene: TRBJ1-1
V gene: TRBV2
CDR3 protein: ASTAGVGTEAF

J gene: TRBJ2-7
V gene: TRBV7-2
CDR3 protein: ASSLVADRAREQY

J gene: TRBJ1-2
V gene: TRBV6-5
CDR3 protein: ASTFSNYGYT

J gene: TRBJ2-1
V gene: TRBV19
CDR3 protein: ASSSRRGQVNEQF

J gene: TRBJ1-5
V gene: TRBV6-6
CDR3 protein: ASSVGQNSNQPQH

J gene: TRBJ2-1
V gene: TRBV7-9
CDR3 protein: ASSHRTGSNNEQF

J gene: TRBJ1-1
V gene: TRBV11-2
CDR3 protein: ASSFGREGAF

J gene: TRBJ1-2
V gene: TRBV29-1
CDR3 protein: SVTPGWTVYGYT

J gene: TRBJ1-1
V gene: TRBV2
CDR3 protein: ASSLTGGGTEAF

J gene: TRBJ2-5
V gene: TRBV19
CDR3 protein: ASAPGTRQTQY

J gene: TRBJ2-5
V gene: TRBV20-1
CDR3 protein: SAVVQETQY